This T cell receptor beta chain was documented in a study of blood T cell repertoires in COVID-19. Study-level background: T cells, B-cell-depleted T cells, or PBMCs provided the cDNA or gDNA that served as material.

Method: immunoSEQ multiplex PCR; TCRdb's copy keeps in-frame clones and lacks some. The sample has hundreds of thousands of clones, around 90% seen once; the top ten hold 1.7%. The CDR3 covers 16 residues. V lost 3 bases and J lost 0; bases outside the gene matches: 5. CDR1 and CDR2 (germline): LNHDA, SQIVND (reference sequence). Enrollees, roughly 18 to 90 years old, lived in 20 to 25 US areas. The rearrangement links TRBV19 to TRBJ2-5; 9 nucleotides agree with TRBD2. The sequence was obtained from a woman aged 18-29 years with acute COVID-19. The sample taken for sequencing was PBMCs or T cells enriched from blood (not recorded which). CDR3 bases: TGTGCCAGTAGTATCCGACTAGCGGAGTACCAAGAGACCCAGTACTTC. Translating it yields CASSIRLAEYQETQYF.